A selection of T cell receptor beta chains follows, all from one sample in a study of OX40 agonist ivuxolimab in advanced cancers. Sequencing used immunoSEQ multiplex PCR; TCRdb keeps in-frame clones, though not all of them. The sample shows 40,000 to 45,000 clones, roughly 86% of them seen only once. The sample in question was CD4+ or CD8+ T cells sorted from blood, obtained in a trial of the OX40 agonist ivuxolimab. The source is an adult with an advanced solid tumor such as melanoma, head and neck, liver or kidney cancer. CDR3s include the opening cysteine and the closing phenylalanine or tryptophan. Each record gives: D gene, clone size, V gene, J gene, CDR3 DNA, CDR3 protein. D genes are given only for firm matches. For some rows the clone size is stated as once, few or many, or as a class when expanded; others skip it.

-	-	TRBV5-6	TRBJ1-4	TGTGCCAGCAGCTCAGGGTATGTGAAAGAAAAACTGTTTTTT	CASSSGYVKEKLFF
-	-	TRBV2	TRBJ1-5	TGTGCCAGCAGATCAAGTAATCAGCCCCAGCATTTT	CASRSSNQPQHF
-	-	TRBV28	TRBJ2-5	TGTGCCAGCAGGGAGGGGGGGGAGACCCAGTACTTC	CASREGGETQYF
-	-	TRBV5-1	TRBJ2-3	TGCGCCAGCAGCTTGGTCAGGGTCAGCACAGATACGCAGTATTTT	CASSLVRVSTDTQYF
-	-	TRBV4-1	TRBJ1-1	TGCGCCAGCAGCCAACAAAATCTGGGGCGTTTGAACACTGAAGCTTTCTTT	CASSQQNLGRLNTEAFF
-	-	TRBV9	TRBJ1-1	TGTGCCAGCAGCTCCCGGGTATTCACTGAAGCTTTCTTT	CASSSRVFTEAFF
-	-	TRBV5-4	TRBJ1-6	TGTGCCAGCAGCTTGAACAATTCACCCCTCCACTTT	CASSLNNSPLHF
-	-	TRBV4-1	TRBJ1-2	TGCGCCAGCAGCCAAGTCCCAGGACAAGCTGGGGGCTATGGCTACACCTTC	CASSQVPGQAGGYGYTF
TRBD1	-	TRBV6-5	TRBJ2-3	TGTGCCAGCAGCTACCGAGGGGGCTCTTACGATACGCAGTATTTT	CASSYRGGSYDTQYF
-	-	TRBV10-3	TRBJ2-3	TGTGCCATCAGTGAGTCTGGCTATACGCAGTATTTT	CAISESGYTQYF
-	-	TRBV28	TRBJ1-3	TGTGCCAGCAGTTTTACAGCAGTCTCTGGAAACACCATATATTTT	CASSFTAVSGNTIYF
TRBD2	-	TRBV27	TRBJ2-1	TGTGCCAGCAGTCTACTTCCGTACCTTGGACTAGCGGGAGAGGGGAAGTACAATGAGCAGTTCTTC	CASSLLPYLGLAGEGKYNEQFF
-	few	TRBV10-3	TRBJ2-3	TGTGCCATCAGTGAGATTTCAGATACGCAGTATTTT	CAISEISDTQYF
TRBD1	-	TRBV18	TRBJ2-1	TGTGCCAGCTCACCACTGGACAGGGGGGATGAGCAGTTCTTC	CASSPLDRGDEQFF
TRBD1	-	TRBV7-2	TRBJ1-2	TGTGCCAGCAGCCAAGAATTTAGGGACAGGCTCTATGGCTACACCTTC	CASSQEFRDRLYGYTF
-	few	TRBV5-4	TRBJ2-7	TGTGCCAGCAGCGCCGATAGCGCGACGTACTTC	CASSADSATYF
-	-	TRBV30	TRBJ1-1	TGTGCCTGGAGTCTTTGGAGCACTGAAGCTTTCTTT	CAWSLWSTEAFF
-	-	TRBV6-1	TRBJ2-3	TGTGCCAGCAGGCTCCTAGGGCCGTATATTACGCAGTATTTT	CASRLLGPYITQYF
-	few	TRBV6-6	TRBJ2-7	TGTGCCAGCAGTTACTCGATTTCCCGACAGTCCTACGAGCAGTACTTC	CASSYSISRQSYEQYF
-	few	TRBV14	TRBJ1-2	TGTGCCAGCAGCCAAGATTGGGTACAGCTGAACTATGGCTACACCTTC	CASSQDWVQLNYGYTF
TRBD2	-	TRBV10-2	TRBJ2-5	TGCGCCAGCAGTGAGGATAGCGGGAGTTGGCAAGAGACCCAGTACTTC	CASSEDSGSWQETQYF
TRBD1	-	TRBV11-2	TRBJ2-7	TGTGCCAGCAGCGCTGGACAGGGATACGAGCAGTACTTC	CASSAGQGYEQYF
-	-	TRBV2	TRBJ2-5	TGTGCCAGCAGTTCCAATTTCTCGCCAATTAAACAAGAGACCCAGTACTTC	CASSSNFSPIKQETQYF
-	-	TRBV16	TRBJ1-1	TGTGCCAGCAGCCAATGGAAGGGGAACACTGAAGCTTTCTTT	CASSQWKGNTEAFF
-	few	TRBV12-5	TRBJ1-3	TGTGCTAGTGGTTTGGTCCTCAGGGTCTCTACCGGGGAGACACTTGGAAACACCATATATTTT	CASGLVLRVSTGETLGNTIYF
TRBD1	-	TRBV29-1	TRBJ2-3	TGCAGCGTCGGGACAGAAACAGATACGCAGTATTTT	CSVGTETDTQYF
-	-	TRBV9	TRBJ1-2	TGTGCCAGCAGTGCCCGGCAGACTTACTATGGCTACACCTTC	CASSARQTYYGYTF
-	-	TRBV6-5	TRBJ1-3	TGTGCCAGCAGTTTGCGGGGCATCGGAAACACCATATATTTT	CASSLRGIGNTIYF
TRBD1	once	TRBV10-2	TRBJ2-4	TGCGCCAGCGCTACTACAGGGGGAGCCAAAAACATTCAGTACTTC	CASATTGGAKNIQYF
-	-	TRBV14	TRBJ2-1	TGTGCCAGCAGCCAAGGGGCACTAGCTAATGAGCAGTTCTTC	CASSQGALANEQFF
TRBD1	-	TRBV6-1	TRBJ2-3	TGTGCCAGCAGCGGACAGGTATCCACAGATACGCAGTATTTT	CASSGQVSTDTQYF
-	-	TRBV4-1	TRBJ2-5	TGCGCCAGCAGCCAAGAGTCTATGGGGGGAGAGACCCAGTACTTC	CASSQESMGGETQYF
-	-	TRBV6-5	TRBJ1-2	TGTGCCAGCAGTTACAGACAGCCGGCCTATGGCTACACCTTC	CASSYRQPAYGYTF